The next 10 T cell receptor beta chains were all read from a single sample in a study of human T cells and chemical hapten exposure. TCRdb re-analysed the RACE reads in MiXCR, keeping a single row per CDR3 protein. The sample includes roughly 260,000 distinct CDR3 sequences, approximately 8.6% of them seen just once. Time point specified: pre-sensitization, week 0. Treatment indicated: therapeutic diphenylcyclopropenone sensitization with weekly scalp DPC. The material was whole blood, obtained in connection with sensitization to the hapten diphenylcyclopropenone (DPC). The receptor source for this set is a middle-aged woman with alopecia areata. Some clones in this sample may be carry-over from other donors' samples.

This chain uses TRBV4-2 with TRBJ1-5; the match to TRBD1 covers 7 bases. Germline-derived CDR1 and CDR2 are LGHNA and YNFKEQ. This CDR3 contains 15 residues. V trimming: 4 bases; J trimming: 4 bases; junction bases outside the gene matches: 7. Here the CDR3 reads CASSRSTGQNQPQHF. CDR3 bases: TGTGCCAGCAGCCGATCGACAGGGCAGAATCAGCCCCAGCATTTT.

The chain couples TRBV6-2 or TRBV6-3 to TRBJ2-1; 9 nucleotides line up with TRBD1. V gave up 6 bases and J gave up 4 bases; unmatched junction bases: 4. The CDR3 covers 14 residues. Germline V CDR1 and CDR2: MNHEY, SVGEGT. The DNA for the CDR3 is TGTGCCAGCAGCTACGGGACAGGGTACAATGAGCAGTTCTTC. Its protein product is CASSYGTGYNEQFF.

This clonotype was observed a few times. The CDR3 spells CASRRRDTEAFF. The CDR3 DNA reads TGTGCCAGCAGACGCCGGGACACTGAAGCTTTCTTT. J is TRBJ1-1 and V is TRBV6-5; D unclear. Trimming stripped 6 bases from V and 3 bases from J, with 8 bases between. The CDR3 is 12 residues long. Germline V CDR1 and CDR2: MNHEY, SVGAGI.

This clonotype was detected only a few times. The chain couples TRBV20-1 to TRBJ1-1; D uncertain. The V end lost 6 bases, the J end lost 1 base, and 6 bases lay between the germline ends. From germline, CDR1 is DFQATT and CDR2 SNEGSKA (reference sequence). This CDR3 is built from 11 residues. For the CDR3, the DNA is TGCAGTGCAGAGGGGAACACTGAAGCTTTCTTT. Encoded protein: CSAEGNTEAFF.

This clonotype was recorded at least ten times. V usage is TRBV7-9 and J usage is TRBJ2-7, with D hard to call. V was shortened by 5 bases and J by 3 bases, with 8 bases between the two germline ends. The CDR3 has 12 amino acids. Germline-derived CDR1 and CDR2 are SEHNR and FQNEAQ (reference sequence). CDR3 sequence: CASSLQLYEQYF. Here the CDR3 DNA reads TGTGCCAGCAGCCTGCAGCTCTACGAGCAGTACTTC. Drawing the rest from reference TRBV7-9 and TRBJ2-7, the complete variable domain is DTGVSQNPRHKITKRGQNVTFRCDPISEHNRLYWYRQTLGQGPEFLTYFQNEAQLEKSRLLSDRFSAERPKGSFSTLEIQRTEQGDSAMYLCASSLQLYEQYFGPGTRLTVT.

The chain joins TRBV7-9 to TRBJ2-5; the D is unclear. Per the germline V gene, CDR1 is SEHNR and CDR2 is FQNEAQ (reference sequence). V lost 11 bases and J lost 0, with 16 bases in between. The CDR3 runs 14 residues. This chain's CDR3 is CAVTSNANQETQYF. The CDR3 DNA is TGTGCCGTCACATCTAACGCAAACCAAGAGACCCAGTACTTC.

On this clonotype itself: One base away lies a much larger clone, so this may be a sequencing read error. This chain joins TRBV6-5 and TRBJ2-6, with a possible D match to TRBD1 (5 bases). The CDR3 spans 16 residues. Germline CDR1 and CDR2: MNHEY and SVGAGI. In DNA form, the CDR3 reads TGTGCCAGCAGCCCGACTCGTGGCTCTGGGGCCAACGTCCTGAGTTTC. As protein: CASSPTRGSGANVLSF.

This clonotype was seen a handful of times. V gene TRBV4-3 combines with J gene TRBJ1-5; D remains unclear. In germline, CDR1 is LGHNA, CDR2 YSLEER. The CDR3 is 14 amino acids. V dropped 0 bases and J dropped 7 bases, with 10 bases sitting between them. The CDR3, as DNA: TGCGCCAGCAGCCAAGAACTCGTCAGACAGCCCCAGCATTTT. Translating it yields CASSQELVRQPQHF.

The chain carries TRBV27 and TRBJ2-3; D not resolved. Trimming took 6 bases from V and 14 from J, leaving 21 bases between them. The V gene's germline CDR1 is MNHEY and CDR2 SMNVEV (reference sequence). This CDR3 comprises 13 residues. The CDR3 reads CASSLGGGAYLYF. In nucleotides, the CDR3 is TGTGCCAGCAGCTTAGGCGGCGGAGCTTACCTGTATTTT.

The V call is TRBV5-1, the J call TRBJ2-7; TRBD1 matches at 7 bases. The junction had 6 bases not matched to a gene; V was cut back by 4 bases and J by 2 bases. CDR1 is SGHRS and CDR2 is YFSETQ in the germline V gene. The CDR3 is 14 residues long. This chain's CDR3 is CASSVGTVTYEQYF. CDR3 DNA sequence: TGCGCCAGCAGCGTTGGGACAGTCACCTACGAGCAGTACTTC.